This T cell receptor (beta chain) emerged from a study of blood T cell repertoires in COVID-19. Looking at the study overall: The analysed material was cDNA or gDNA that came from T cells, B-cell-depleted T cells, or PBMCs.

CDR1 and CDR2 (germline): SGHDN, FVKESK. The CDR3 runs to 12 residues. V dropped 3 bases and J dropped 4 bases, with 6 bases sitting between them. The Seattle site enrolled patients during active infection and followed them longitudinally. This clone was detected once. In the authors' workflow: Reference gene primer amplification in the assay estimated nucleated cell counts. The table came from immunoSEQ multiplex PCR; TCRdb's copy has only in-frame clones and leaves some out. For V, J and clone size, that table is used; D and trimming come from the DNA. The sample yields around 75,000 clones, about 84% seen once.

Sequenced material: peripheral blood. This TCR came from a man aged 50 to 59 with COVID-19, enrolled during active disease. V is TRBV14 and J is TRBJ1-2; D gene uncertain. The CDR3 spells CASSQNTYGYTF. In nucleotides, the CDR3 is TGTGCCAGCAGCCAGAACACCTATGGCTACACCTTC. The full variable domain, in which reference TRBV14 and TRBJ1-2 provide the parts outside the CDR3, is EAGVTQFPSHSVIEKGQTVTLRCDPISGHDNLYWYRRVMGKEIKFLLHFVKESKQDESGMPNNRFLAERTGGTYSTLKVQPAELEDSGVYFCASSQNTYGYTFGSGTRLTVV.